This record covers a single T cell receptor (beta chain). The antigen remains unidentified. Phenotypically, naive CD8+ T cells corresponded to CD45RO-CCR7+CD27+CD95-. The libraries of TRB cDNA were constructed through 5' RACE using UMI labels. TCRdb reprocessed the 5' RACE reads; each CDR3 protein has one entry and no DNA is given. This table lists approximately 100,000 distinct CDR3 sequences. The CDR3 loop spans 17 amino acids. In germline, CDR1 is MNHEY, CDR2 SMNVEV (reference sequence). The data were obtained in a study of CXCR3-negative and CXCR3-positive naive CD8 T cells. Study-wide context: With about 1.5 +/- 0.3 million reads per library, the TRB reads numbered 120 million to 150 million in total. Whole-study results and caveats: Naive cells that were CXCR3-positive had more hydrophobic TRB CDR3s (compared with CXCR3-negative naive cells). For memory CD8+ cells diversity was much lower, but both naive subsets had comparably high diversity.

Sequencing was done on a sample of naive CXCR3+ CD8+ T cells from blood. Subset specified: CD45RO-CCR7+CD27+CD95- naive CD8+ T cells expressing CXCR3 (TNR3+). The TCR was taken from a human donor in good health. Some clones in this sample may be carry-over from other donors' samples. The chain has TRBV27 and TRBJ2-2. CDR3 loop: CASREDWGFEEHGELFF.